This note documents a single T cell receptor beta chain sequence. The data were obtained in a study of blood T cells in healthy people across ages. Then a second PCR, running about 7 to 11 cycles, was carried out with a sample-barcoded 5' primer and a J-beta primer mix. The authors tagged each cDNA molecule using a template-switch adaptor with 12 random nucleotides. TCRdb processed the 5' RACE reads anew with MiXCR; each CDR3 protein has one entry. The sample has 1.5 million to 2 million distinct CDR3 sequences; roughly 50% are singletons. Germline CDR1 is MDHEN and CDR2 is SYDVKM. With V trimmed by 9 bases and J by 5 bases, 15 bases remained unmatched. This CDR3 has 16 residues.

This receptor was identified in a woman between 40 and 50 years old in good health. The sample was blood. The chain recombines TRBV28 with TRBJ2-5; 10 bases align to TRBD1. Written as DNA, the CDR3 is TGTGCCAGAAGTCACTCCGGGACAGGGGTTATGGAGACCCAGTACTTC. The encoded protein is CARSHSGTGVMETQYF. Full variable domain (missing parts from reference TRBV28 and TRBJ2-5): DVKVTQSSRYLVKRTGEKVFLECVQDMDHENMFWYRQDPGLGLRLIYFSYDVKMKEKGDIPEGYSVSREKKERFSLILESASTNQTSMYLCARSHSGTGVMETQYFGPGTRLLVL.